These 27 T cell receptor beta chains came from one sample sequenced in a study of cytomegalovirus exposure and HLA in healthy donors. In the PCR, 60 Vbeta and 13 Jbeta primers were used. Repertoires were generated with immunoSEQ multiplex PCR, while TCRdb's copy carries only in-frame clones and drops some. This table holds under 200,000 clones, around 90% found once. Sequencing was carried out using PBMCs. The receptors were gathered from a boy aged 2 to 9 in good health and CMV-seronegative.

In this sample, this clone turned up once. This sequence joins TRBV27 and TRBJ1-1; TRBD1 aligns across 7 bases. Unmatched junction bases numbered 11, after V lost 3 bases and J lost 1 base. Germline loops: CDR1 MNHEY, CDR2 SMNVEV (reference sequence). CDR3 size: 17 residues. The CDR3 loop is CASSFTTGITSNTEAFF. CDR3 DNA sequence: TGTGCCAGCAGTTTTACGACAGGGATTACATCGAACACTGAAGCTTTCTTT.

The chain is built from TRBV6-1 and TRBJ2-5, with 9 bases identical to TRBD1. The CDR3 spans 13 residues. V shed 6 bases, J shed 4 bases, and the junction held 3 bases outside the gene matches. The germline gives CDR1 MNHNS, CDR2 SASEGT. CDR3 protein: CASRSDRGETQYF. The CDR3 coding sequence is TGTGCCAGCAGATCGGACAGGGGAGAGACCCAGTACTTC.

Concerning this clone: The junction differs from germline at one of its ends, possibly a read error. The chain couples TRBV30 to TRBJ1-4, with D possibly being TRBD1 (5 bases). Germline V lookup: CDR1 GTSNPN, CDR2 SVGIG (reference sequence). The CDR3 extends over 13 amino acids. The CDR3 region is CAGRRGSNEKLFF. DNA for the CDR3: TGTGCCGGGAGGCGGGGGTCTAATGAAAAACTGTTTTTT.

About this clone itself: At one end, the junction sequence differs from germline, possibly due to a read error. The chain employs TRBV2 and TRBJ1-2; TRBD1 matches at 8 bases. CDR1 is SNHLY, CDR2 FYNNEI, per germline. There are 14 residues in the CDR3. This CDR3 is CASSEDRGDYGYTF. The CDR3 region has the DNA TGTGCCAGCAGCGAAGACAGGGGAGACTATGGCTACACCTTC.

This chain joins TRBV30 and TRBJ2-5; 11 nucleotides match TRBD2. This CDR3 comprises 18 residues. Germline-derived CDR1 and CDR2 are GTSNPN and SVGIG (reference sequence). V lost 0 bases to trimming and J lost 1 base; unmatched junction nucleotides: 10. In nucleotides, the CDR3 is TGTGCCTGGAGTGTACGAGGTCGACTAGCGGGATTCCAAGAGACCCAGTACTTC. Protein sequence: CAWSVRGRLAGFQETQYF.

This clone appeared a single time. V gene TRBV4-1 combines with J gene TRBJ1-2, with 10 bases identical to TRBD1. V trimming: 10 bases; J trimming: 5 bases; junction bases outside the gene matches: 10. Germline V gene lookup returns CDR1 MGHRA and CDR2 YSYEKL. CDR3 length: 14 residues. The CDR3, as DNA: TGCGCCACCAAGATAGGGACAGGGGATTATGGCTACACCTTC. Residues: CATKIGTGDYGYTF.

V gene TRBV4-1 combines with J gene TRBJ2-7, with D tentatively TRBD2 (6 bases). This CDR3 spans 13 amino acids. V was pared by 3 bases and J by 2 bases, with 8 bases between. The germline gives CDR1 MGHRA, CDR2 YSYEKL. The chain's CDR3 is CASSHRTTYEQYF. CDR3 in DNA: TGCGCCAGCAGCCATAGGACTACCTACGAGCAGTACTTC.

The chain uses TRBV11-2 and TRBJ2-5, with D perhaps TRBD1 (6 bases). TRBJ2-7 explains the end of the DNA better; the J call may be wrong. CDR3 size: 15 residues. CDR1 SGHAT and CDR2 FQNNGV come from the germline V gene. CDR3 residues: CASSTPRGRGDEQYF. The CDR3 nucleotides are TGTGCCAGCAGCACCCCACGGGGCAGGGGCGACGAGCAGTACTTC.

This chain connects TRBV5-4 to TRBJ1-5, with unresolved D. The V and J ends lost 2 bases and 0 bases respectively, with 15 bases between them. The CDR3 totals 17 residues. The germline V gene has CDR1 SGHNT and CDR2 YYREEE (reference sequence). DNA for the CDR3: TGTGCCAGCAGCTTCAGGCAGTCCGCCTATAGCAATCAGCCCCAGCATTTT. As protein: CASSFRQSAYSNQPQHF. Variable domain in full (rest from reference TRBV5-4 and TRBJ1-5): ETGVTQSPTHLIKTRGQQVTLRCSSQSGHNTVSWYQQALGQGPQFIFQYYREEENGRGNFPPRFSGLQFPNYSSELNVNALELDDSALYLCASSFRQSAYSNQPQHFGDGTRLSIL.

In this sample, this clone turned up a few times. The chain links TRBV6-6 to TRBJ2-7; tentatively, D is TRBD1 (5 bases). The CDR3 loop spans 14 amino acids. The germline V gene encodes CDR1 MNHNY and CDR2 SVGAGI (reference sequence). V lost 0 bases to trimming and J lost 1 base, with 7 bases between them. The CDR3 loop is CASSYSDSSYEQYF. The CDR3 coding sequence is TGTGCCAGCAGTTACTCCGACAGTTCCTACGAGCAGTACTTC.

V is TRBV7-6 and J is TRBJ2-2, with a weak D call TRBD2 (6 bases). CDR3 length: 15 residues. Germline lookup yields CDR1 SGHVS and CDR2 FNYEAQ. The V end lost 3 bases, the J end lost 5 bases, and 13 bases lay between the germline ends. CDR3 sequence reads: CASSFILAGTGELFF. CDR3 bases: TGTGCCAGCAGCTTTATACTAGCCGGGACCGGGGAGCTGTTTTTT.

This chain joins TRBV19 and TRBJ1-1; D perhaps matches TRBD1 (6 bases). Germline CDR1 reads LNHDA; CDR2 reads SQIVND (reference sequence). The CDR3 is made up of 18 amino acids. V was clipped by 1 base and J by 4 bases, with 22 bases between them. The CDR3 coding sequence is TGTGCCAGTAGTATAGTCCGGATTAGGGGGGGAGAGAGCACTGAAGCTTTCTTT. Protein product: CASSIVRIRGGESTEAFF.

J is TRBJ2-1 and V is TRBV19; 11 nucleotides line up with TRBD2. This CDR3 contains 15 residues. Germline values: CDR1 LNHDA, CDR2 SQIVND (reference sequence). After removal of 6 bases from V and 4 bases from J, the junction contained 5 bases not matched to a gene. The CDR3 nucleotides are TGTGCCAGTAGGACTAGCGGGAACAAATACAATGAGCAGTTCTTC. Protein sequence: CASRTSGNKYNEQFF.

The V and J genes are TRBV5-6 and TRBJ2-7; no clear D. The germline V gene has CDR1 SGHDT and CDR2 YYEEEE. The V end lost 1 base, the J end lost 0 bases, and 17 bases lay between the germline ends. This CDR3 spans 17 amino acids. The CDR3 coding sequence is TGTGCCAGCAGCTTGTTTTCTCGGTTGAGGTTCTCCTACGAGCAGTACTTC. This encodes CASSLFSRLRFSYEQYF.

This clone appeared a single time. The CDR3 loop reads CASRVGTSPYEQYF. CDR3 DNA sequence: TGTGCCAGCCGGGTCGGGACTAGCCCCTACGAGCAGTACTTC. This rearrangement joins TRBV2 to TRBJ2-7; 9 bases line up with TRBD2. Looked up from germline, CDR1 is SNHLY and CDR2 is FYNNEI. V trimming: 8 bases; J trimming: 2 bases; junction bases outside the gene matches: 7. This CDR3 is 14 amino acids long.

This clone was picked up a small number of times. The gene calls are TRBV5-5 and TRBJ1-2; D gene unclear. V was pared by 2 bases and J by 3 bases, with 5 bases between. In germline, CDR1 is SGHKS, CDR2 YYEKEE (reference sequence). The CDR3 has 12 amino acids. CDR3 bases: TGTGCCAGCAGCTTTTCGGACTATGGCTACACCTTC. Its protein product is CASSFSDYGYTF. Full variable domain (outside the CDR3, taken from reference TRBV5-5 and TRBJ1-2): DAGVTQSPTHLIKTRGQQVTLRCSPISGHKSVSWYQQVLGQGPQFIFQYYEKEERGRGNFPDRFSARQFPNYSSELNVNALLLGDSALYLCASSFSDYGYTFGSGTRLTVV.

V gene TRBV7-9 combines with J gene TRBJ1-1; a possible D gene is TRBD1 (5 bases). This CDR3 is built from 14 residues. Per germline, CDR1 SEHNR and CDR2 FQNEAQ (reference sequence). Trimming shortened V by 7 bases and J by 5 bases, and 17 bases separated the two germline ends. The CDR3 sequence is CASTLTGGSTEAFF. The CDR3 nucleotides are TGTGCCAGCACCCTCACGGGGGGAAGTACTGAAGCTTTCTTT.

This clone was counted a few times. The chain carries TRBV28 and TRBJ1-2, with D possibly TRBD1 on 5 matching bases. Germline CDR1 and CDR2: MDHEN and SYDVKM. The CDR3 runs 14 residues. Trimming took off 5 bases at V and 8 bases at J, with 18 bases between the two ends. This chain's CDR3 is CASSPPGARGGYTF. CDR3 in DNA: TGTGCCAGCAGTCCTCCCGGGGCACGGGGGGGCTACACCTTC.

Comments on this clone: Other DNA variants within this sample encode the same CDR3. The gene calls are TRBV5-1 and TRBJ2-3, with D perhaps TRBD2 (7 bases). The ends were cut back, 0 bases at V and 4 bases at J, with 9 bases in the middle. This CDR3 spans 14 amino acids. CDR1 and CDR2 (germline): SGHRS, YFSETQ. The CDR3 DNA is TGCGCCAGCAGCTTGGGCGGGGGCGCAGATACGCAGTATTTT. Protein: CASSLGGGADTQYF.

V and J are TRBV2 and TRBJ2-6, with D possibly matching TRBD1 (5 bases). Germline V gene sequence: CDR1 SNHLY, CDR2 FYNNEI. The CDR3 totals 17 residues. V lost 1 base and J 2 bases, leaving 12 bases between the germline ends. CDR3 coding DNA: TGTGCCAGCAGTGAAGGGACACAGGTACCTGGGGCCAACGTCCTGACTTTC. Amino acid sequence: CASSEGTQVPGANVLTF. The full variable domain, with the rest looked up from reference TRBV2 and TRBJ2-6, is EPEVTQTPSHQVTQMGQEVILRCVPISNHLYFYWYRQILGQKVEFLVSFYNNEISEKSEIFDDQFSVERPDGSNFTLKIRSTKLEDSAMYFCASSEGTQVPGANVLTFGAGSRLTVL.

J is TRBJ2-7 and V is TRBV27; D is undetermined. Deletions cut 5 bases from V and 6 bases from J, with 11 bases between. From germline, CDR1 is MNHEY and CDR2 SMNVEV (reference sequence). This CDR3 spans 12 amino acids. The CDR3 DNA reads as TGTGCCAGCAGTCAACTAAACCGCGAGCAGTACTTC. Amino acid sequence: CASSQLNREQYF.

The chain combines TRBV9 with TRBJ2-1, with 10 bases fitting TRBD2. V trimming: 0 bases; J trimming: 0 bases; junction bases outside the gene matches: 18. CDR3 length equals 22 residues. Germline V gives CDR1 SGDLS, CDR2 YYNGEE. DNA for the CDR3: TGTGCCAGCAGCGTAGTCCCCCCTGAAGCGGGAGGGCCTTTCAGCTCCTACAATGAGCAGTTCTTC. Its translation: CASSVVPPEAGGPFSSYNEQFF.

The CDR3 loop is CASSLTPGAGQYF. The CDR3 region has the DNA TGTGCCAGCAGCTTAACTCCAGGGGCAGGGCAGTACTTC. V and J are TRBV7-2 and TRBJ2-7; tentative D call: TRBD1 (6 bases). Trimming removed 2 bases from V and 9 bases from J, with 14 bases in between. This CDR3 comprises 13 residues. Germline V gene sequence: CDR1 SGHTA, CDR2 FQGNSA.

The chain joins TRBV9 to TRBJ1-2; a weak D match, TRBD1 (6 bases). V was trimmed by 0 bases and J by 1 base, leaving 16 bases between them. This CDR3 has 17 residues. Per germline, CDR1 SGDLS and CDR2 YYNGEE. CDR3 residues: CASSVDADSDINYGYTF. As DNA, the CDR3 is TGTGCCAGCAGCGTAGATGCGGACAGCGACATTAACTATGGCTACACCTTC.

The genes are TRBV9 and TRBJ2-3; TRBD2 agrees at 11 bases. This CDR3 region has 16 residues. The germline V gene has CDR1 SGDLS and CDR2 YYNGEE. Trimming cost V 4 bases and J 2 bases; bases outside gene matches: 6. The CDR3 sequence is CASSSLAGGSTDTQYF. The DNA of the CDR3 is TGTGCCAGCAGCTCCCTAGCGGGGGGATCCACAGATACGCAGTATTTT.

In this sample, this clone turned up a few times. This chain links TRBV12-5 with TRBJ1-1; no reliable D call. This CDR3 has 12 residues. Germline V gives CDR1 LGHNT, CDR2 FRNRAP. The germline V and J ends were trimmed by 3 bases and 1 base, with 3 bases remaining between them. In DNA, the CDR3 is TGTGCTAGTGGTTTTCAGAACACTGAAGCTTTCTTT. Its protein product is CASGFQNTEAFF.

The rearrangement links TRBV7-2 to TRBJ2-7; D unclear. CDR1 is SGHTA, CDR2 FQGNSA, per germline. The CDR3 covers 15 residues. Trimming shortened V by 4 bases and J by 0 bases, and 13 bases separated the two germline ends. CDR3 DNA: TGTGCCAGCAGCTCCCCGGGTGCCTACTCCTACGAGCAGTACTTC. Its translation is CASSSPGAYSYEQYF.